This T cell receptor beta chain is drawn from a study of identical twins. Trimming stripped 3 bases from V and 3 bases from J, with 9 bases between. Germline V gene sequence: CDR1 SGHTA, CDR2 FQGNSA. CDR3 length: 13 amino acids. Template switching (which added a universal primer site) was used, and cDNA carried unique molecular identifiers. TCRdb analysed the 5' RACE reads with MiXCR anew, one entry per CDR3 protein. Here the sample spans 500,000 to 700,000 distinct CDR3 sequences, roughly 6.6% being singletons. The study, taken as a whole, reports: Conclusions leaned on cross-sectional statistical analysis and did not track the same donors over time. In cord blood, abundant beta clonotypes had fewer insertions; memory showed no trend.

Comments on this clonotype: Its antigen is currently unknown.

These data were also filed under a second study, of yellow fever vaccine responses in identical twins.

This chain links TRBV7-2 with TRBJ2-7; tentative D call: TRBD2 (5 bases). Sequenced input: PBMCs. This TCR was sampled from a woman aged 18-29 years in good health. The CDR3, as DNA: TGTGCCAGCAGCTTGTACGGGAACTACGAGCAGTACTTC. It codes for CASSLYGNYEQYF. Based on the CDR3 plus reference TRBV7-2 and TRBJ2-7, the full variable domain is GAGVSQSPSNKVTEKGKDVELRCDPISGHTALYWYRQSLGQGLEFLIYFQGNSAPDKSGLPSDRFSAERTGGSVSTLTIQRTQQEDSAVYLCASSLYGNYEQYFGPGTRLTVT.